This T cell receptor (beta chain) comes out of a study of blood T cell repertoires in COVID-19. Study-wide context: Both acute and convalescent COVID-19 samples were obtained from the United States, Italy and Spain. PBMCs, B-cell-depleted T cells, or T cells were the source of the cDNA or gDNA that made up the material.

V shed 0 bases and J shed 4 bases, with 7 bases lying between them. The CDR3 is 13 amino acids. CDR1 SGHRS and CDR2 YFSETQ come from the germline V gene. Only in-frame clones appear in the TCRdb table, and some are missing; sequencing was by immunoSEQ multiplex PCR. The data show under 300,000 clones, approximately 91% seen once. Participants had their cohort set by participant-reported clinical history. Recovered status applied to Cohort 3 donors who had two consecutive negative PCRs. It also applied to those with clearance or with symptom resolution. Sequencing input: PBMCs or T cells enriched from blood (not recorded which). The clonotype was recovered from a woman aged 30 to 39 who had recovered from COVID-19. The chain carries TRBV5-1 and TRBJ1-2; D uncertain. The CDR3, as DNA: TGCGCCAGCAGCTTGGAGGAGGGCTATGGCTACACCTTC. Amino acid sequence: CASSLEEGYGYTF. The complete variable domain, with remaining parts taken from reference TRBV5-1 and TRBJ1-2, reads KAGVTQTPRYLIKTRGQQVTLSCSPISGHRSVSWYQQTPGQGLQFLFEYFSETQRNKGNFPGRFSGRQFSNSRSEMNVSTLELGDSALYLCASSLEEGYGYTFGSGTRLTVV.